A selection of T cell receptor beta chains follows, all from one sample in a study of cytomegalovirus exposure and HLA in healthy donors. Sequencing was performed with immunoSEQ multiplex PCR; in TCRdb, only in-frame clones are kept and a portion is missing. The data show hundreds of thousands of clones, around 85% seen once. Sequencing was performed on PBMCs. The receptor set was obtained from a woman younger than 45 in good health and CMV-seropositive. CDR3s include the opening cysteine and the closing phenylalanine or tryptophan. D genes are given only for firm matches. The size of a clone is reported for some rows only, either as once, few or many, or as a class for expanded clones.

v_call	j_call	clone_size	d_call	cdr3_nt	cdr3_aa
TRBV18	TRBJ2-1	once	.	TGTGCCAGCTCACCCGAGCGGATTATCTACAATGAGCAGTTCTTC	CASSPERIIYNEQFF
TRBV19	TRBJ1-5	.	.	TGTGCCAGTAGTCTTCAGGACAGCCACAGCAACAATCAGCCCCAGCATTTT	CASSLQDSHSNNQPQHF
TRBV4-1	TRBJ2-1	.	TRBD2	TGCGCCAGCAGCCAAGATCGTACAAGCGGGAGGACCCAGTTCTTC	CASSQDRTSGRTQFF
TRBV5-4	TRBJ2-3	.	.	TGTGCCAGCAGCCACTTTACGGGACACTCGGCAGATACGCAGTATTTT	CASSHFTGHSADTQYF
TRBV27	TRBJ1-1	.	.	TGTGCCAGCAGTTTAGATAGAAACACTGAAGCTTTCTTT	CASSLDRNTEAFF
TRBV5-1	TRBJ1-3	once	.	TGCGCCAGCAGCTTGGTAGGGGTCTCTGGAAACACCATATATTTT	CASSLVGVSGNTIYF
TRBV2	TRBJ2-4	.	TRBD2	TGTGCCAGCAGCCCCGGGACTAGCGGGAGGGCCTTGGACATTCAGTACTTC	CASSPGTSGRALDIQYF
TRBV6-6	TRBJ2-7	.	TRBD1	TGTGCCACTAAACCGGGACAGGGGGTCTACGAGCAGTACTTC	CATKPGQGVYEQYF
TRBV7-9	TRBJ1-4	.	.	TGTGCCAGCAGCATGGGCGTCGAAAAACTGTTTTTT	CASSMGVEKLFF
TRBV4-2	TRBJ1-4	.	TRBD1	TGTGCCAGCAGCCAAGAAGGGACAGCGGTCGAAAAACTGTTTTTT	CASSQEGTAVEKLFF
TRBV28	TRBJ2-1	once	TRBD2	TGTGCCAGCAGTTTAACTAGCGGGAGATACAATGAGCAGTTCTTC	CASSLTSGRYNEQFF
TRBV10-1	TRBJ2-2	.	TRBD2	TGCGCCACGTCGCGGGAGCGGGTCACCGGGGAGCTGTTTTTT	CATSRERVTGELFF
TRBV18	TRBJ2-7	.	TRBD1	TGTGCCAGCTCAGGGGACAGGGTCAGCTCCTACGAGCAGTACTTC	CASSGDRVSSYEQYF